The T cell receptor beta chain under discussion was sequenced for a study of blood T cell repertoires in COVID-19. Per the original data handling: It was from reference gene primer amplification that nucleated cell counts were estimated. Data came from immunoSEQ multiplex PCR; TCRdb stores just in-frame clones and leaves some out. D and trimming were read from the DNA, whereas the V and J calls and clone size are those reported in that table. The data hold 100,000 or so clones, with 81% observed a single time. Looked up from germline, CDR1 is KGHSH and CDR2 is LQKENI. The CDR3 consists of 16 residues. The ends lost 2 bases at V and 4 bases at J; junction bases unmatched: 1.

V and J are TRBV18 and TRBJ1-6; 11 nucleotides line up with TRBD1. This sequence originates from a man at least 80 years old with acute or convalescent COVID-19. The sample taken for sequencing was peripheral blood. CDR3 sequence reads: CASSPGTGGYNSPLHF. CDR3 DNA: TGTGCCAGCTCACCAGGGACAGGGGGGTATAATTCACCCCTCCACTTT.